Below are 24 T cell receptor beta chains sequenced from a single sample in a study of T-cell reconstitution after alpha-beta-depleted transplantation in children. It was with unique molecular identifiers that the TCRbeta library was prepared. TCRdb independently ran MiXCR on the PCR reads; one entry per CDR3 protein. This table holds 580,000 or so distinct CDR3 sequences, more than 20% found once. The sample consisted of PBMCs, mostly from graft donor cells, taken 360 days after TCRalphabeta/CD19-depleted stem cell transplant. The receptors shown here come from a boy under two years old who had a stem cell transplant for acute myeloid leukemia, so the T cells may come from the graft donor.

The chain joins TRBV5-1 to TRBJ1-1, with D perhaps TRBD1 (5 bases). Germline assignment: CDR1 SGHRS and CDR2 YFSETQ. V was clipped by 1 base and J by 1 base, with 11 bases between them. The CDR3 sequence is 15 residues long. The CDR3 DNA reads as TGCGCCAGCAGCTTGTCCGGGACGGGGAACACTGAAGCTTTCTTT. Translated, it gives CASSLSGTGNTEAFF.

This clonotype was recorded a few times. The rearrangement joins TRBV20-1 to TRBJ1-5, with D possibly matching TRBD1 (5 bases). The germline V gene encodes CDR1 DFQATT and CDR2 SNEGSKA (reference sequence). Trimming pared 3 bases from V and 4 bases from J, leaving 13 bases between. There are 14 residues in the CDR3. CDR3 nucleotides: TGCAGTGCTAGGCTTCAGGGATTAAATCAGCCCCAGCATTTT. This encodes CSARLQGLNQPQHF.

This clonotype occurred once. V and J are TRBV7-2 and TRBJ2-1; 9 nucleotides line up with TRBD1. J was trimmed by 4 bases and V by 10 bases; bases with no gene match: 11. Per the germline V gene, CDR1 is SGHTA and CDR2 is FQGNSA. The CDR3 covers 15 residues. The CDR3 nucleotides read TGTGCCACCTACCCCCGGGACAGGGAGTACAATGAGCAGTTCTTC. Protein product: CATYPRDREYNEQFF.

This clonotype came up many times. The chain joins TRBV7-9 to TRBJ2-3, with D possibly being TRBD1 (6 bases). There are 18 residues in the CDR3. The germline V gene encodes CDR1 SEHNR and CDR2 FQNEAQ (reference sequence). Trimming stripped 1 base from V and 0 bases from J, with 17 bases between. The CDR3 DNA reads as TGTGCCAGCAGCTTAGGGCGACGACAGGCATCTAGCACAGATACGCAGTATTTT. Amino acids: CASSLGRRQASSTDTQYF.

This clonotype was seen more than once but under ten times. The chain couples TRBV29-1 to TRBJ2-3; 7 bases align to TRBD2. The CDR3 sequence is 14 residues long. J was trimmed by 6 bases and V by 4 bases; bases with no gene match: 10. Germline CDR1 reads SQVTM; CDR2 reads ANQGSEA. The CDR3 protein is CSVVGGTTPDTQYF. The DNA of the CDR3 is TGCAGCGTTGTTGGTGGGACTACCCCGGATACGCAGTATTTT.

The CDR3 spells CSAGSGGGYNEQFF. CDR3 sequence (DNA): TGCAGTGCTGGGTCGGGCGGGGGATACAATGAGCAGTTCTTC. The chain combines TRBV20-1 with TRBJ2-1; TRBD2 matches 7 bases. This CDR3 has 14 amino acids. Germline V gene lookup returns CDR1 DFQATT and CDR2 SNEGSKA (reference sequence). The trim removed 5 bases at V and 4 bases at J, leaving 8 bases unmatched.

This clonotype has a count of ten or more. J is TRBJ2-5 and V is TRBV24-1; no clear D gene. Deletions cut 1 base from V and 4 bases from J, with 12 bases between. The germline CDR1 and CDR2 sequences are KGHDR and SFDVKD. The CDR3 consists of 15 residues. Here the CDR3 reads CATSDLSVSPETQYF. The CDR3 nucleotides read TGTGCCACCAGTGATTTATCGGTTTCCCCAGAGACCCAGTACTTC.

For the CDR3, the DNA is TGTGCCAGCAGTTACGAGGGCCGGGGTACGCAGTATTTT. Its translation is CASSYEGRGTQYF. The gene calls are TRBV6-6 and TRBJ2-3; tentative D call: TRBD2 (5 bases). The CDR3 contains 13 residues. Germline V gene lookup returns CDR1 MNHNY and CDR2 SVGAGI (reference sequence). Trimming removed 2 bases from V and 8 bases from J, with 11 bases in between.

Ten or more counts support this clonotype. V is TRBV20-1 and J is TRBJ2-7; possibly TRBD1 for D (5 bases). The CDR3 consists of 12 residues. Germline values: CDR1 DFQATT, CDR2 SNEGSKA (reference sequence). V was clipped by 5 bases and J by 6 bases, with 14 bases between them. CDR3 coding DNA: TGCAGTGCTGCAGGGTTAACGGGCGAGCAGTACGTC. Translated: CSAAGLTGEQYV.

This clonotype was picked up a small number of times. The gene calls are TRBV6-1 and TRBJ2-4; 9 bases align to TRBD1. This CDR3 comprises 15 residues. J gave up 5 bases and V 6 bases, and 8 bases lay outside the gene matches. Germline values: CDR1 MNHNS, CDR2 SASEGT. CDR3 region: CASSRPGTGQNIQYF. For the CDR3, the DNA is TGTGCCAGCAGCCGACCTGGGACAGGGCAAAACATTCAGTACTTC.

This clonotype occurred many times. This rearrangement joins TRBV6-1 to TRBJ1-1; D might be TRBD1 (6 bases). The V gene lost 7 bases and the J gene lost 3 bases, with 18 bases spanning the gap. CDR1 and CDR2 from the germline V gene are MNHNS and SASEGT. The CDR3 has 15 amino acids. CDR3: CASTLQGGADTEAFF. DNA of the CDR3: TGTGCCAGCACTCTCCAAGGGGGGGCAGACACTGAAGCTTTCTTT.

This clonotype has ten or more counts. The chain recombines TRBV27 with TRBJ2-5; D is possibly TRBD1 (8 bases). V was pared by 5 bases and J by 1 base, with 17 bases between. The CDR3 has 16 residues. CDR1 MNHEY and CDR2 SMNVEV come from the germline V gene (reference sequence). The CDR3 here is CASSPRQGTTQETQYF. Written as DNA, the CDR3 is TGTGCCAGCAGTCCTCGACAGGGGACTACCCAAGAGACCCAGTACTTC.

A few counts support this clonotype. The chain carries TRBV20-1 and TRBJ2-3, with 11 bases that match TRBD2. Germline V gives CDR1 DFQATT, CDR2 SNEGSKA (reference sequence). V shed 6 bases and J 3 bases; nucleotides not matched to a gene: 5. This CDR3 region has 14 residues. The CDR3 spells CSARLAGLTDTQYF. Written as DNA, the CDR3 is TGCAGTGCACGACTAGCGGGGCTGACAGATACGCAGTATTTT.

The CDR3, as DNA: TGTGCCAGCAGCCAAGTTCATAGCAATCAGCCCCAGCATTTT. This gives the protein CASSQVHSNQPQHF. This sequence joins TRBV3-1 and TRBJ1-5, with D unclear. Deletions cut 1 base from V and 0 bases from J, with 4 bases between. The CDR3 sequence is 14 residues long. Germline-derived CDR1 and CDR2 are LGHDT and YNNKEL (reference sequence).

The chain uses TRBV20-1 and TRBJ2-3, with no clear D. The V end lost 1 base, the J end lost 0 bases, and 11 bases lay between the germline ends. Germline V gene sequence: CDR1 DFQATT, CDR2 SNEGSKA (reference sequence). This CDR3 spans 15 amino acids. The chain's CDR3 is CSARGVRSSTDTQYF. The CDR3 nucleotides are TGCAGTGCTAGAGGGGTACGTTCTAGCACAGATACGCAGTATTTT.

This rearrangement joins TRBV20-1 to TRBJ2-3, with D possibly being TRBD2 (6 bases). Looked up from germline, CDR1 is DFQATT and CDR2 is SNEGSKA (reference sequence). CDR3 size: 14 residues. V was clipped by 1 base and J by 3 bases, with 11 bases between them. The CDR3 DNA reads TGCAGTGCTAGAGCTGGGGCGGGGACAGATACGCAGTATTTT. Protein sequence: CSARAGAGTDTQYF.

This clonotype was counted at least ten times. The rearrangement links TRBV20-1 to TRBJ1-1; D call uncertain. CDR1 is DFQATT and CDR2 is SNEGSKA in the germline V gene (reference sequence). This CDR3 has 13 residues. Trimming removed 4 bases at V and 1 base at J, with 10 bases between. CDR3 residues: CSATLQKNTEAFF. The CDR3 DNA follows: TGCAGTGCTACCTTACAGAAGAACACTGAAGCTTTCTTT.

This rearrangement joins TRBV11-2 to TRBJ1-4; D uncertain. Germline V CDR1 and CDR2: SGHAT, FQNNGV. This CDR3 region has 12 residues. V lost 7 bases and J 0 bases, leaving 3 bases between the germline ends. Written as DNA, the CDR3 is TGTGCCAGCACCTCAACTAATGAAAAACTGTTTTTT. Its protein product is CASTSTNEKLFF.

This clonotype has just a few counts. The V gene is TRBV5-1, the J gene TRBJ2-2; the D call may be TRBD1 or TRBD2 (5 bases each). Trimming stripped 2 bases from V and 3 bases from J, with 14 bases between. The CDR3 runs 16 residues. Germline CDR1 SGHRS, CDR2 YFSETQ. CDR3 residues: CASSLIPLGDTGELFF. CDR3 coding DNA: TGCGCCAGCAGCTTAATCCCATTGGGGGACACCGGGGAGCTGTTTTTT. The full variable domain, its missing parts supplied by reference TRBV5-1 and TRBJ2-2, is KAGVTQTPRYLIKTRGQQVTLSCSPISGHRSVSWYQQTPGQGLQFLFEYFSETQRNKGNFPGRFSGRQFSNSRSEMNVSTLELGDSALYLCASSLIPLGDTGELFFGEGSRLTVL.

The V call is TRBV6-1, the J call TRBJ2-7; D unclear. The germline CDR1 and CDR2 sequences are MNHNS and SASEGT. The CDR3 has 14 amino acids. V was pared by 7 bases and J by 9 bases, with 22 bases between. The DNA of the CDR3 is TGTGCCAGCATTCCCCAGAGGACCTCCACTTCGCAGTACTTC. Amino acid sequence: CASIPQRTSTSQYF.

Here the CDR3 DNA reads TGTGCCAGCAGCAAACAGGGAATTCAGTACTTC. Protein sequence: CASSKQGIQYF. The chain links TRBV28 to TRBJ2-4; the D gene is possibly TRBD1 (6 bases). V was clipped by 6 bases and J by 10 bases, with 10 bases between them. The CDR3 length is 11 residues. The germline CDR1 and CDR2 sequences are MDHEN and SYDVKM.

The chain's CDR3 is CASSLERIQPQHF. The CDR3 bases are TGTGCCAGCAGCTTAGAACGGATTCAGCCCCAGCATTTT. J is TRBJ1-5 and V is TRBV7-2; D uncertain. The CDR3 consists of 13 residues. V gave up 1 base and J gave up 6 bases, with 7 bases separating them. CDR1 is SGHTA and CDR2 is FQGNSA in the germline V gene.

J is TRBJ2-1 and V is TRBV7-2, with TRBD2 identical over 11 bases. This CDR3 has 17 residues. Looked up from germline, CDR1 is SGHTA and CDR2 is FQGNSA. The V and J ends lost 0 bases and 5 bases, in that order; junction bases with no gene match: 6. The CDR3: CASSLAGGTSGHNEQFF. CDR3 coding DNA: TGTGCCAGCAGCTTAGCGGGCGGGACTAGCGGTCACAATGAGCAGTTCTTC.

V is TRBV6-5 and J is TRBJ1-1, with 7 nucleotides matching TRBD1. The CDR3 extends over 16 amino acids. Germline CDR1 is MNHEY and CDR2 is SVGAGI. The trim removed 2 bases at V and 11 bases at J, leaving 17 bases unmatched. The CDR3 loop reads CASSYDHGQARRVAFF. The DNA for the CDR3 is TGTGCCAGCAGTTACGACCACGGACAGGCCCGGCGGGTCGCTTTCTTT.